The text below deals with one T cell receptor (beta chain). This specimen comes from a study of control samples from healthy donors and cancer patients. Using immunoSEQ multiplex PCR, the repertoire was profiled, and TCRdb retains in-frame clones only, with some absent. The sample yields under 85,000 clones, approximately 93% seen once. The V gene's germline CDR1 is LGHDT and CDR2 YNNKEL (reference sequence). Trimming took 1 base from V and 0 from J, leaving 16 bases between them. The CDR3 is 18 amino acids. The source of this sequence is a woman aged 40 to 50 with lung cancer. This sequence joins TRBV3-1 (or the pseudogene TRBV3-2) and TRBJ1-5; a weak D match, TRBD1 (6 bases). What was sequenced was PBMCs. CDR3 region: CASSQGHGTWNSNQPQHF. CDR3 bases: TGTGCCAGCAGCCAAGGGCATGGGACATGGAATAGCAATCAGCCCCAGCATTTT.